What follows are 27 T cell receptor beta chains derived from one specimen sequenced in a study of Graves' ophthalmopathy and Graves' hyperthyroidism. RNA transcripts provided the template for amplifying TCR beta CDR3 regions. HTBI-primed RT-PCR formed the first round, and a multiplex PCR formed the second. Each CDR3 protein is one row after TCRdb ran MiXCR on the multiplex PCR reads. The data contain around 590,000 distinct CDR3 sequences, under 40% of them singletons. Sample: peripheral blood or thyroid tissue (not recorded which). These receptors were collected from an adult man with Graves' hyperthyroidism.

This clonotype was seen only a few times. V usage is TRBV5-5 and J usage is TRBJ2-7, with 10 positions matching TRBD1. The ends lost 1 base at V and 6 bases at J; junction bases unmatched: 10. The CDR3 loop spans 16 amino acids. Germline V lookup: CDR1 SGHKS, CDR2 YYEKEE (reference sequence). CDR3 sequence reads: CASSLYLGTGVFEQYF. The CDR3 DNA is TGTGCCAGCAGCTTGTATCTCGGGACAGGGGTTTTCGAGCAGTACTTC.

This sequence joins TRBV7-9 and TRBJ2-3; weak D call: TRBD2 (7 bases). The germline V and J ends were trimmed by 3 bases and 3 bases, with 13 bases remaining between them. The CDR3 loop spans 15 amino acids. Germline loops: CDR1 SEHNR, CDR2 FQNEAQ (reference sequence). The CDR3 DNA is TGTGCCAGCAGCTTTACGGGGAGGGGGACAGATACGCAGTATTTT. This translates into CASSFTGRGTDTQYF.

This clonotype was detected only a few times. The rearrangement uses TRBV4-1 and TRBJ1-1, with a possible D match to TRBD1 (5 bases). There are 18 residues in the CDR3. Germline V lookup: CDR1 MGHRA, CDR2 YSYEKL. Between the trimmed V and J ends, which lost 3 bases and 1 base, there was a span of 21 bases. The DNA for the CDR3 is TGCGCCAGCAGCCATCCAGGGAGTCTTCACCCCCAGAACACTGAAGCTTTCTTT. Translating gives CASSHPGSLHPQNTEAFF.

This clonotype was observed once. Because the CDR3 is missing its conserved closing phenylalanine or tryptophan, this is likely a read error. Because the CDR3's place on the DNA is in doubt, the DNA is left out and the CDR3 is given as listed by TCRdb. The chain is built from TRBV20-1 and TRBJ1-6. Germline V CDR1 and CDR2: DFQATT, SNEGSKA (reference sequence). The CDR3 length equals 8 residues, ends included. CDR3 sequence reads: CNAPTLTS.

The chain uses TRBV5-1 and TRBJ1-4, with no clear D. V gave up 0 bases and J gave up 0 bases, with 12 bases separating them. Germline values: CDR1 SGHRS, CDR2 YFSETQ. The CDR3 covers 17 residues. The CDR3 nucleotides read TGCGCCAGCAGCTTGGCCCCTCCGATGGCAACTAATGAAAAACTGTTTTTT. Its protein product is CASSLAPPMATNEKLFF.

There are a few counts of this clonotype. The rearrangement uses TRBV11-1 and TRBJ1-2, with a possible D match to TRBD1 (5 bases). The germline V gene has CDR1 SGHAT and CDR2 FQDESV (reference sequence). The ends were cut back, 5 bases at V and 4 bases at J, with 11 bases in the middle. The CDR3 is made up of 13 amino acids. The CDR3 bases are TGTGCCAGCAGCCTGACAGCTTCCTATGGCTACACCTTC. This translates into CASSLTASYGYTF.

This clonotype was recorded once. Since a much larger clone is just one base distant, this may be a read error. No conserved phenylalanine or tryptophan ends this CDR3, so it is likely a read error. V is TRBV7-2 and J is TRBJ1-6; D may be TRBD1 (5 bases). Looked up from germline, CDR1 is SGHTA and CDR2 is FQGNSA. This CDR3 spans 13 amino acids. The V end was cut by 5 bases, the J end by 9 bases, with 11 bases between. The CDR3 bases are TGTGCCAGCAGCCAGCCCGGGGGTTCACCCCTCCACCTT. Encoded protein: CASSQPGGSPLHL.

This clonotype was found many times. CDR3 nucleotides: TGTGCCAGCAGCGTAGGACAGGGACTGAATCAGCCCCAGCATTTT. This translates into CASSVGQGLNQPQHF. V is TRBV9 and J is TRBJ1-5; TRBD1 matches 7 bases. The CDR3 is 15 amino acids. From germline, CDR1 is SGDLS and CDR2 YYNGEE. V was pared by 0 bases and J by 4 bases, with 4 bases of the junction left unmatched.

By share, this clonotype ranks as medium-sized. This chain joins TRBV29-1 and TRBJ2-7, with 9 positions matching TRBD2. V lost 5 bases, J lost 6 bases, and 8 bases stayed unmatched. The CDR3 has 13 amino acids. Per the germline V gene, CDR1 is SQVTM and CDR2 is ANQGSEA. CDR3 amino acids: CSVQAGGQFEQYF. The CDR3 nucleotides read TGCAGCGTTCAAGCGGGAGGACAATTCGAGCAGTACTTC.

The table lists this clonotype with many counts. This rearrangement joins TRBV6-1 to TRBJ1-1, with 8 bases aligning to TRBD1. From germline, CDR1 is MNHNS and CDR2 SASEGT. V gave up 6 bases and J gave up 1 base; unmatched junction bases: 1. The CDR3 covers 13 residues. CDR3 nucleotide sequence: TGTGCCAGCAGGACAGGGGCGAACACTGAAGCTTTCTTT. Its protein product is CASRTGANTEAFF.

The rearrangement links TRBV5-8 to TRBJ2-7; perhaps TRBD2 as D (5 bases). This CDR3 contains 13 residues. V lost 5 bases, J lost 6 bases, and 15 bases lay in between. The germline V gene encodes CDR1 SGHTS and CDR2 YDEGEE. DNA of the CDR3: TGTGCCAGCAGTCTGATTGAGGGCGTCGAGCAGTACTTC. Translating gives CASSLIEGVEQYF.

The chain couples TRBV2 to TRBJ2-7, with a weak D call TRBD1 (6 bases). The CDR3 length is 15 residues. Germline V lookup: CDR1 SNHLY, CDR2 FYNNEI. The V end lost 6 bases, the J end lost 5 bases, and 20 bases lay between the germline ends. The CDR3 DNA sequence: TGTGCCAGCAGGCTACAGGGTAGCACCGGGGACGAGCAGTACTTC. Translated: CASRLQGSTGDEQYF.

This clonotype has at least ten counts. The V and J genes are TRBV20-1 and TRBJ2-7, with TRBD1 as a possible D gene (8 bases). The germline V gene has CDR1 DFQATT and CDR2 SNEGSKA (reference sequence). The CDR3 is 15 amino acids. Trimming removed 6 bases at V and 4 bases at J, with 22 bases between. The DNA of the CDR3 is TGCAGTGCCCCGCCGGGAGGACAGGGTGGGTACGAGCAGTACTTC. Its translation is CSAPPGGQGGYEQYF.

This clonotype was counted many times. The chain combines TRBV7-6 with TRBJ2-5; D is unclear. Trimming left V 5 bases short and J 7 bases short, with 29 bases between. CDR1 SGHVS and CDR2 FNYEAQ come from the germline V gene. CDR3 length: 18 residues. As DNA, the CDR3 is TGTGCCAGCAGCCCACTCGGGTTCGACGGAGCTACCTGGGGGACCCAGTACTTC. Protein sequence: CASSPLGFDGATWGTQYF.

This clonotype was counted at least ten times. The rearrangement joins TRBV29-1 to TRBJ1-1, with D perhaps matching TRBD1 (5 bases). Trimming took 3 bases from V and 5 from J, leaving 13 bases between them. The CDR3 spans 13 residues. Germline-derived CDR1 and CDR2 are SQVTM and ANQGSEA. In DNA form, the CDR3 reads TGCAGCGTTGACGTGGGGACGGGAACTGAAGCTTTCTTT. This codes for CSVDVGTGTEAFF.

The J gene is TRBJ2-7, the V gene TRBV4-1, with 8 bases that match TRBD1. The J call may be faulty, since TRBJ2-1 better matches the DNA end. The CDR3 runs 16 residues. Germline CDR1 reads MGHRA; CDR2 reads YSYEKL. As DNA, the CDR3 is TGCGCCAGCAGCCAACGCCAGGGGGCGCGTAACAATGAGCAGTTCTTC. Translation: CASSQRQGARNNEQFF.

The chain combines TRBV19 with TRBJ2-2; 8 bases map to TRBD1. The trim removed 10 bases at V and 0 bases at J, leaving 4 bases unmatched. The CDR3 consists of 14 residues. Germline CDR1 reads LNHDA; CDR2 reads SQIVND (reference sequence). The CDR3 reads CATEQGANTGELFF. In nucleotides, the CDR3 is TGTGCCACCGAACAGGGGGCGAACACCGGGGAGCTGTTTTTT.

The J gene is TRBJ2-5, the V gene TRBV7-6; 10 nucleotides match TRBD2. The DNA end is a closer match to TRBJ2-1, so the J assignment may be wrong. The CDR3 contains 14 residues. CDR1 is SGHVS, CDR2 FNYEAQ, per germline. CDR3 in amino acids: CASSEAGGGSEQFF. DNA for the CDR3: TGTGCCAGCAGTGAAGCGGGGGGGGGGAGTGAGCAGTTCTTC.

In this sample, this clonotype turned up many times. This sequence joins TRBV5-8 and TRBJ2-2; 8 bases map to TRBD2. The CDR3 spans 16 residues. Looked up from germline, CDR1 is SGHTS and CDR2 is YDEGEE. With 4 bases clipped from V and 6 bases from J, the junction kept 11 bases outside the gene matches. In DNA form, the CDR3 reads TGTGCCAGCAGCCTCACCATCCTAGCGGGCGCCGGGGAGCTGTTTTTT. Protein: CASSLTILAGAGELFF.

Remarks on this clonotype: This could be a read error, since a much larger clone is one nucleotide away. The chain employs TRBV27 and TRBJ2-7; 9 nucleotides align to TRBD1. Germline CDR1 reads MNHEY; CDR2 reads SMNVEV (reference sequence). This CDR3 is 15 amino acids long. The V gene end was trimmed by 6 bases and the J gene end by 4 bases; junction bases not matched to a gene: 10. CDR3 nucleotides: TGTGCCAGCAGCTCCGGACAGGGGCGAAGGTACGAGCAGTACTTC. Encoded protein: CASSSGQGRRYEQYF.

Ten or more counts support this clonotype. The chain joins TRBV7-2 to TRBJ2-7; 12 positions agree with TRBD2. CDR1 SGHTA and CDR2 FQGNSA come from the germline V gene. This CDR3 has 15 amino acids. V lost 2 bases to trimming and J lost 2 bases; unmatched junction nucleotides: 1. CDR3 in DNA: TGTGCCAGCAGCTTAACTAGCGGGGGGCCCTACGAGCAGTACTTC. Translated: CASSLTSGGPYEQYF.

This rearrangement joins TRBV12-3 or TRBV12-4 to TRBJ1-5; D remains unclear. The V end was cut by 4 bases, the J end by 5 bases, with 6 bases between. The CDR3 runs to 12 residues. In DNA form, the CDR3 reads TGTGCCAGCAGTTCGAATTATCAGCCCCAGCATTTT. Residues: CASSSNYQPQHF.

The V and J genes are TRBV19 and TRBJ1-1; D possibly corresponds to TRBD1 (6 bases). The germline V gene has CDR1 LNHDA and CDR2 SQIVND (reference sequence). The CDR3 extends over 13 amino acids. V was pared by 5 bases and J by 7 bases, with 14 bases between. The CDR3 loop reads CASSPPGTFEAFF. The DNA of the CDR3 is TGTGCCAGTAGTCCCCCTGGGACATTTGAAGCTTTCTTT. Filled out from reference TRBV19 and TRBJ1-1, the complete variable domain reads DGGITQSPKYLFRKEGQNVTLSCEQNLNHDAMYWYRQDPGQGLRLIYYSQIVNDFQKGDIAEGYSVSREKKESFPLTVTSAQKNPTAFYLCASSPPGTFEAFFGQGTRLTVV.

Only a few counts were recorded for this clonotype. The chain has TRBV12-3 or TRBV12-4 and TRBJ1-4; perhaps TRBD1 as D (5 bases). The CDR3 runs to 16 residues. V was clipped by 2 bases and J by 0 bases, with 10 bases between them. The CDR3 DNA sequence: TGTGCCAGCAGTTTATCGGGACCTGCAACTAATGAAAAACTGTTTTTT. It yields the protein CASSLSGPATNEKLFF.

This clonotype was observed many times. The chain joins TRBV2 to TRBJ2-5; TRBD1 might be the D (6 bases). The CDR3 is made up of 16 amino acids. Trimming cost V 3 bases and J 1 base, with 15 bases left between them. The germline gives CDR1 SNHLY, CDR2 FYNNEI. The CDR3 DNA sequence: TGTGCCAGCAGTGATTTTGTAGGACAGTTCCAAGAGACCCAGTACTTC. As protein: CASSDFVGQFQETQYF.

This clonotype turned up a few times. The CDR3 coding sequence is TGTGCCAGCAGTGAAAGGGGCAGTCGATATAGCAATCAGCCCCAGCATTTT. Amino acids: CASSERGSRYSNQPQHF. V gene TRBV2 combines with J gene TRBJ1-5; a possible D gene is TRBD1 (5 bases). This CDR3 is built from 17 residues. V was pared by 2 bases and J by 0 bases, with 14 bases between. Germline CDR1 reads SNHLY; CDR2 reads FYNNEI.

A remark on this clonotype: Here the CDR3 omits its conserved ending phenylalanine or tryptophan, so a read error is the likely source. Because the CDR3's place on the DNA is in doubt, the DNA is left out and the CDR3 is given as listed by TCRdb. The V gene is TRBV29-1, the J gene TRBJ2-2; the D segment call TRBD1 is taken from the table without a DNA check. CDR1 is SQVTM and CDR2 is ANQGSEA in the germline V gene. From its first to its last residue, the CDR3 has 8 amino acids. The CDR3 loop is CSVVGQGA.